This TCR beta chain was sequenced during a study of blood T cell repertoires in COVID-19. Study summary: Collection of acute and convalescent COVID-19 samples took place in the United States, Italy and Spain.

The CDR3 loop spans 16 amino acids. Between the trimmed V and J ends, which lost 2 bases and 2 bases, there was a span of 15 bases. CDR1 and CDR2 (germline): SGHRS, YFSETQ. Authors' methods: Estimated nucleated cell counts came from reference gene primer amplification. The protocol was immunoSEQ multiplex PCR, while the TCRdb copy is restricted to in-frame clones and leaves out a portion. Clone size and the V and J calls come from that table; the DNA yielded D and trimming. The sample lists approximately 160,000 clones, about 81% occurring once. The receptor comes from a human donor in a cohort sampled during active COVID-19. The chain uses TRBV5-1 and TRBJ2-3; TRBD2 might be the D (5 bases). The sample consisted of peripheral blood. The CDR3 nucleotides read TGCGCCAGCAGCTTTCAAGAAGCGGATAACACAGATACGCAGTATTTT. Translation: CASSFQEADNTDTQYF.